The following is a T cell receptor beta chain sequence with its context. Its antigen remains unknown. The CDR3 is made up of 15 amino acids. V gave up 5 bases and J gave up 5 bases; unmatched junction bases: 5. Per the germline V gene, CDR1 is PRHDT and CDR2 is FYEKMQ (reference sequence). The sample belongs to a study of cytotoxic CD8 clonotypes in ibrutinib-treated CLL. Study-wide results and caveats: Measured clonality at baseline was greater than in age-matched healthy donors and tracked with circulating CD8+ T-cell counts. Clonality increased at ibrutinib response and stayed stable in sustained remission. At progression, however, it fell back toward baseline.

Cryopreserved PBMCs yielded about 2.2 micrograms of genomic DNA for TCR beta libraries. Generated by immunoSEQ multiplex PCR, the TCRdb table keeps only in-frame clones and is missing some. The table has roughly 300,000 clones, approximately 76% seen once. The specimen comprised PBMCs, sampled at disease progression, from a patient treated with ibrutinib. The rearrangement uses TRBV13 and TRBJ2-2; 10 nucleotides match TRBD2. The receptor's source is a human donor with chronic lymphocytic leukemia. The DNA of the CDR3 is TGTGCCAGCAGCATTAGCGGGGGGCGGACCGGGGAGCTGTTTTTT. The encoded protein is CASSISGGRTGELFF.